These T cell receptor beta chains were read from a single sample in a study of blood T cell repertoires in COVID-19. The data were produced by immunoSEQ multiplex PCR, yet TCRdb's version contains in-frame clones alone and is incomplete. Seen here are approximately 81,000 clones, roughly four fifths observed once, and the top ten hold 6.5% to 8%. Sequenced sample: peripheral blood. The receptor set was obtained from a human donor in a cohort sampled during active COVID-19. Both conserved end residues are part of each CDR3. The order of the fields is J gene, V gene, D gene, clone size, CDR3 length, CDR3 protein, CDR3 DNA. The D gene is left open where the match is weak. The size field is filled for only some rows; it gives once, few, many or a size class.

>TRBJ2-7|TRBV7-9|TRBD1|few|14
CASSFGTGAYEQYF
TGTGCCAGCAGCTTCGGGACAGGGGCCTACGAGCAGTACTTC
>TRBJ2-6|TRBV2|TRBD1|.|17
CASSGDRDRSGANVLTF
TGTGCCAGCAGTGGTGACAGGGATCGCTCTGGGGCCAACGTCCTGACTTTC
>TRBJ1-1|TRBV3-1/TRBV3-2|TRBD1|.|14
CASSQADRGFEAFF
TGTGCCAGCAGCCAAGCTGACAGGGGATTTGAAGCTTTCTTT
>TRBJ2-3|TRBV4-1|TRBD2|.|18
CASSHPPGLAASTDTQYF
TGCGCCAGCAGCCACCCACCGGGACTAGCGGCCTCCACAGATACGCAGTATTTT
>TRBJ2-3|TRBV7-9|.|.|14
CASSRGIRTDTQYF
TGTGCCAGCAGCCGCGGGATACGAACAGATACGCAGTATTTT
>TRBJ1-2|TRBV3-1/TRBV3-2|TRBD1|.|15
CASSLRTGGASGYTF
TGTGCCAGCAGCCTAAGGACAGGGGGCGCCTCAGGCTACACCTTC
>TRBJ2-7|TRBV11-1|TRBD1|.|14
CASSPRTGNYEQYF
TGTGCCAGCAGCCCCAGGACAGGGAACTACGAGCAGTACTTC
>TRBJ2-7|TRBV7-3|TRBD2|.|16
CASSLISSGEAYEQYF
TGTGCCAGCAGCTTAATATCGAGCGGGGAAGCCTACGAGCAGTACTTC
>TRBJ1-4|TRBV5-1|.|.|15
CASSSDSPDLGKLFF
TGCGCCAGCAGCTCGGACAGCCCGGACCTGGGAAAACTGTTTTTT
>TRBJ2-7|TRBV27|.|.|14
CASSLSVRFYEQYF
TGTGCCAGCAGTTTATCGGTCCGGTTCTACGAGCAGTACTTC
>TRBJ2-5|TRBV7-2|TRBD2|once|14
CASSSGGARETQYF
TGTGCCAGCAGCTCCGGGGGGGCGAGGGAGACCCAGTACTTC
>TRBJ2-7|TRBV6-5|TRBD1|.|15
CASSHARQGTYEQYF
TGTGCCAGCAGCCACGCCCGACAGGGGACCTACGAGCAGTACTTC
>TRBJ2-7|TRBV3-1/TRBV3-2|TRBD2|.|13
CASSGLGTYEQYF
TGTGCCAGCAGCGGACTAGGAACCTACGAGCAGTACTTC
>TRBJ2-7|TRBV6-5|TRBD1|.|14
CASSSPGQGFEQYF
TGTGCCAGCAGTAGCCCGGGACAGGGGTTCGAGCAGTACTTC
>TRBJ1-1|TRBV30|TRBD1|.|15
CAWTPGTGGFAEAFF
TGTGCCTGGACTCCCGGGACAGGGGGTTTCGCTGAAGCTTTCTTT
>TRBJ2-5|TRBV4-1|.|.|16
CASSQDSQGGQETQYF
TGCGCCAGCAGCCAAGATTCTCAGGGGGGACAAGAGACCCAGTACTTC
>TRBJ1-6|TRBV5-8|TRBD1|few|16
CASSPTGSSYNSPLHF
TGTGCCAGCAGCCCGACAGGGAGCTCCTATAATTCACCCCTCCACTTT
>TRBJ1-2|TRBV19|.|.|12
CASGQPSSGYTF
TGTGCCAGCGGACAGCCTTCAAGTGGCTACACCTTC
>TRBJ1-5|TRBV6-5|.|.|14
CATWTEHSNQPQHF
TGTGCCACCTGGACAGAACATAGCAATCAGCCCCAGCATTTT
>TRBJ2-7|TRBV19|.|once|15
CASSIDGGTSGEQYF
TGTGCCAGTAGTATAGATGGAGGGACTTCGGGCGAGCAGTACTTC
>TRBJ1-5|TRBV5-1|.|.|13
CASSAQGYQPQHF
TGCGCCAGCAGCGCACAGGGTTATCAGCCCCAGCATTTT
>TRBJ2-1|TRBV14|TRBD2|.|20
CASSPSLGLAGASSYNEQFF
TGTGCCAGCAGCCCCAGTCTGGGACTAGCGGGTGCGAGCTCCTACAATGAGCAGTTCTTC
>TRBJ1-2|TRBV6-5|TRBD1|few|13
CASSLQGNYGYTF
TGTGCCAGCAGTCTACAGGGGAACTATGGCTACACCTTC
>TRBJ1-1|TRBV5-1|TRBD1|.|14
CASSSGQTLTEAFF
TGCGCCAGCAGCTCGGGACAGACTTTAACTGAAGCTTTCTTT
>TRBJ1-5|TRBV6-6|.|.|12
CASRQGNQPQHF
TGTGCCAGCAGGCAGGGCAATCAGCCCCAGCATTTT
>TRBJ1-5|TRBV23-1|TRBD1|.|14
CARLIDRVSQPQHF
TGCGCCAGATTGATTGACAGGGTCAGTCAGCCCCAGCATTTT
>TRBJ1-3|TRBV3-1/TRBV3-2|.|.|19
CASSSHTAGVGNSGNTIYF
TGTGCCAGCAGCTCCCACACGGCAGGGGTAGGCAACTCTGGAAACACCATATATTTT
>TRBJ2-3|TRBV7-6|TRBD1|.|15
CASSPGDRATDTQYF
TGTGCCAGCAGCCCCGGCGACAGGGCCACAGATACGCAGTATTTT
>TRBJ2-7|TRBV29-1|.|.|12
CSVMGGFYEQYF
TGCAGCGTTATGGGGGGTTTCTACGAGCAGTACTTC
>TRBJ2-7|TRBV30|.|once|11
CAWSAQGLEYF
TGTGCCTGGAGTGCACAGGGTCTTGAGTACTTC
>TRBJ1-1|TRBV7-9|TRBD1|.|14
CASSHMGQGTEAFF
TGTGCCAGCAGCCACATGGGACAGGGAACTGAAGCTTTCTTT
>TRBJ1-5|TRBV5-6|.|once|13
CASSRGGDQPQHF
TGTGCCAGCAGTCGGGGGGGAGATCAGCCCCAGCATTTT
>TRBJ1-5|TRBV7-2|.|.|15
CASSYDAGSNQPQHF
TGTGCCAGCAGCTATGATGCCGGTAGCAATCAGCCCCAGCATTTT
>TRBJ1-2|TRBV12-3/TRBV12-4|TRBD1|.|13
CASSFLGQAGYTF
TGTGCCAGCAGTTTTCTTGGACAGGCTGGCTACACCTTC
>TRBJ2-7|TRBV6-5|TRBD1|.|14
CASSSGQGLYEQYF
TGTGCCAGCAGTTCCGGACAGGGCCTCTACGAGCAGTACTTC
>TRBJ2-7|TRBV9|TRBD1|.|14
CASSPGQRDSEQYF
TGTGCCAGCAGTCCGGGACAGCGAGACTCCGAGCAGTACTTC
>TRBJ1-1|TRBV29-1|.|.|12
CSVDPVNTEAFF
TGCAGCGTTGACCCCGTGAACACTGAAGCTTTCTTT
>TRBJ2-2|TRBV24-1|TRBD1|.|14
CATRGTGATGELFF
TGTGCCACCAGGGGGACAGGAGCCACCGGGGAGCTGTTTTTT
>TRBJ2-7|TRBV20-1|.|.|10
CSASRDEQYF
TGCAGTGCTAGCCGTGACGAGCAGTACTTC
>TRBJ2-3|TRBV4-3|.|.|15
CASSQEPGLTYTQYF
TGCGCCAGCAGCCAAGAACCGGGACTGACTTATACGCAGTATTTT
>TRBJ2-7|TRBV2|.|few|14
CASQPGYRAYEQYF
TGTGCCAGTCAACCGGGGTACAGGGCCTACGAGCAGTACTTC
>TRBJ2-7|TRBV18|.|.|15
CASSPVRGPLYEQYF
TGTGCCAGCTCACCAGTCAGGGGCCCCCTCTACGAGCAGTACTTC
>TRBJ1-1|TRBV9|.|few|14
CASSVAGVNTEAFF
TGTGCCAGCAGCGTAGCAGGGGTGAACACTGAAGCTTTCTTT
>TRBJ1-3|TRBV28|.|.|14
CASSSPGKGNTIYF
TGTGCCAGCAGCAGTCCGGGGAAAGGAAACACCATATATTTT
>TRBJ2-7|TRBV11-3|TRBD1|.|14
CASSPGTGPDEQYF
TGTGCCAGCAGCCCGGGGACAGGGCCTGACGAGCAGTACTTC
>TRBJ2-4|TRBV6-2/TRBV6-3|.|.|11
CASSTEGGISF
TGTGCCAGCAGTACCGAGGGGGGGATAAGCTTC
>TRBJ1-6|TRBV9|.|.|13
CASSVGEVSPLHF
TGTGCCAGCAGCGTAGGGGAGGTTTCACCCCTCCACTTT
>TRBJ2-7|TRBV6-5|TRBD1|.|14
CASSYGDRTYEQYF
TGTGCCAGCAGTTACGGGGACAGAACCTACGAGCAGTACTTC
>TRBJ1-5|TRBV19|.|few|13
CASSSGGVQPQHF
TGTGCCAGTAGTTCTGGAGGGGTTCAGCCCCAGCATTTT
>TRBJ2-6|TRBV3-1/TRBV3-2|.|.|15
CASSPPGSGANVLTF
TGTGCCAGCAGCCCCCCGGGGTCCGGGGCCAACGTCCTGACTTTC
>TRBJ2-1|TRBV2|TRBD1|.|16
CASSSGQGRLYNEQFF
TGTGCCAGCAGTTCGGGACAGGGGCGTCTGTACAATGAGCAGTTCTTC
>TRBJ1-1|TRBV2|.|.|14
CASSEAPSFTEAFF
TGTGCCAGCAGTGAAGCCCCTTCGTTCACTGAAGCTTTCTTT
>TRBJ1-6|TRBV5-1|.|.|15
CASSASRDIRGALHF
TGCGCCAGCAGCGCCTCCCGGGACATCCGGGGGGCCCTCCACTTT
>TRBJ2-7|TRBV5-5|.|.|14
CASSLDVSEKRQYF
TGTGCCAGCAGCTTGGATGTGTCGGAGAAGAGGCAGTACTTC
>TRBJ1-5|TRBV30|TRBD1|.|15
CAWGQGARANQPQHF
TGTGCCTGGGGACAGGGGGCCCGAGCCAATCAGCCCCAGCATTTT